What follows are 3 T cell receptor beta chains derived from one specimen sequenced in a study of blood T cell repertoires in COVID-19. Generated by immunoSEQ multiplex PCR, the TCRdb table keeps only in-frame clones and is missing some. The data show some 120,000 clones, 85% seen once. Sequences were obtained from peripheral blood. The receptors come from a woman over 75 with acute or convalescent COVID-19.

This clone came up once. The chain employs TRBV5-4 and TRBJ2-2; D is perhaps TRBD1 (5 bases). Per germline, CDR1 SGHNT and CDR2 YYREEE (reference sequence). Trimming left V 0 bases short and J 0 bases short, with 9 bases between. This CDR3 comprises 16 residues. CDR3 DNA: TGTGCCAGCAGCTTGGTAGGGGTCGCGAACACCGGGGAGCTGTTTTTT. Translation: CASSLVGVANTGELFF.

The rearrangement links TRBV2 to TRBJ1-3; tentative D call: TRBD1 (6 bases). Trimming pared 10 bases from V and 0 bases from J, leaving 19 bases between. This CDR3 has 16 residues. Germline values: CDR1 SNHLY, CDR2 FYNNEI. CDR3 amino acids: CATSARVTGSGNTIYF. The DNA for the CDR3 is TGTGCCACCTCTGCGAGGGTGACAGGCTCTGGAAACACCATATATTTT.

This clone was observed a handful of times. The rearrangement joins TRBV5-1 to TRBJ2-2, with D tentatively TRBD2 (6 bases). V was clipped by 5 bases and J by 1 base, with 12 bases between them. Germline loops: CDR1 SGHRS, CDR2 YFSETQ. This CDR3 is built from 15 residues. This chain's CDR3 is CASSPPGLNTGELFF. The CDR3 nucleotides read TGCGCCAGCAGTCCTCCGGGACTGAACACCGGGGAGCTGTTTTTT.